This T cell receptor (beta chain) was observed in a study of T cell repertoires in cytomegalovirus infection. Germline CDR1 is LGHNA and CDR2 is YSLEER. With V trimmed by 1 base and J by 4 bases, 4 bases remained unmatched. This CDR3 spans 15 amino acids. TCRdb passed the reads through MiXCR, listing each CDR3 protein once. The sample has some 120,000 distinct CDR3 sequences, around 9.1% seen once; the top ten hold 31%. This clonotype was recorded at least ten times. What it binds is unknown. Study-wide results and caveats: The cumulative frequency of public TCR beta families identified carriers of CMV plus the relevant HLA.

V usage is TRBV4-3 and J usage is TRBJ2-7; 10 bases line up with TRBD2. The TCR originated in a human donor in good health (CMV status not recorded). Some clones in this sample may be carry-over from other donors' samples. Sequencing was performed on PBMCs, sequenced either directly or after in vitro stimulation (not recorded which). In nucleotides, the CDR3 is TGCGCCAGCAGCCAAGCCCTAGCGGGAGCTTACGAGCAGTACTTC. It is translated as CASSQALAGAYEQYF.